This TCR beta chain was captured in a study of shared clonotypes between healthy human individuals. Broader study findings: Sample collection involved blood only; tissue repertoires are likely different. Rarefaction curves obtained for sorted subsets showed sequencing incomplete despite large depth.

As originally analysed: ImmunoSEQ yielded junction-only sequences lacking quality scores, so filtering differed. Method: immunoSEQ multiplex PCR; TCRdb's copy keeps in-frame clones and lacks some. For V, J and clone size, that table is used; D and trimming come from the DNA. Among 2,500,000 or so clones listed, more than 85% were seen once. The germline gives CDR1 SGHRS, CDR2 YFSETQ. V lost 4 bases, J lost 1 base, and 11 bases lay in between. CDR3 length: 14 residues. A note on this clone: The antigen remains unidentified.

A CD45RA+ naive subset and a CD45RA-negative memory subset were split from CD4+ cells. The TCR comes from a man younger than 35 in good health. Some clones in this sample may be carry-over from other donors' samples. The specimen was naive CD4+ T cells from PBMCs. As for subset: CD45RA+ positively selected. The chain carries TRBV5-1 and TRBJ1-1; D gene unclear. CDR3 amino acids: CASSPGHQNTEAFF. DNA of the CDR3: TGCGCCAGCAGCCCGGGTCATCAGAACACTGAAGCTTTCTTT. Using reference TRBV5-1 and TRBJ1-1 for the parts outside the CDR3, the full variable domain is KAGVTQTPRYLIKTRGQQVTLSCSPISGHRSVSWYQQTPGQGLQFLFEYFSETQRNKGNFPGRFSGRQFSNSRSEMNVSTLELGDSALYLCASSPGHQNTEAFFGQGTRLTVV.